This T cell receptor beta chain is from a study of blood T cell repertoires in COVID-19. Method: immunoSEQ multiplex PCR; TCRdb's copy keeps in-frame clones and lacks some. The table lists some 320,000 clones, around nine tenths of them singletons, with 2.6% in the top ten. Germline V lookup: CDR1 SGHRS, CDR2 YFSETQ. This CDR3 contains 16 residues. J lost 4 bases, V lost 3 bases, and 9 bases had no gene match. The chain links TRBV5-1 to TRBJ2-2; the match to TRBD2 covers 7 bases. The TCR sequence derives from a man between 60 and 70 years old who had recovered from COVID-19. The specimen was PBMCs or T cells enriched from blood (not recorded which). In DNA, the CDR3 is TGCGCCAGCAGCTCCCTTCTAGCGGAAGGCACCGGGGAGCTGTTTTTT. Translating it yields CASSSLLAEGTGELFF.